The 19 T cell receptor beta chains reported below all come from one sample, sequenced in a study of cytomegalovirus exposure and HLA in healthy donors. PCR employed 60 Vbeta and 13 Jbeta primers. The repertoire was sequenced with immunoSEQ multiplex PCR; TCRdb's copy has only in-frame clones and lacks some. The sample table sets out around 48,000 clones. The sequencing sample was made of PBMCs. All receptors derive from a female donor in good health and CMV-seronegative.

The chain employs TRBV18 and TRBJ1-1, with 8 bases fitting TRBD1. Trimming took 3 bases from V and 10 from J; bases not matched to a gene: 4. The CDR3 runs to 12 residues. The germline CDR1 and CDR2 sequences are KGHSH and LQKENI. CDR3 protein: CASSPDRVRAFF. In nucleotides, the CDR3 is TGTGCCAGCTCACCGGACAGGGTACGAGCTTTCTTT.

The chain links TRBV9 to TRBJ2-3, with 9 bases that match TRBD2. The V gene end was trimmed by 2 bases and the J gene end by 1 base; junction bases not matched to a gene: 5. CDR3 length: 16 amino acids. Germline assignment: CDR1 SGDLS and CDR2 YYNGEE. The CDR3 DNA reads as TGTGCCAGCAGCGTTGTAGCGGGAGCGGGCACAGATACGCAGTATTTT. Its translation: CASSVVAGAGTDTQYF.

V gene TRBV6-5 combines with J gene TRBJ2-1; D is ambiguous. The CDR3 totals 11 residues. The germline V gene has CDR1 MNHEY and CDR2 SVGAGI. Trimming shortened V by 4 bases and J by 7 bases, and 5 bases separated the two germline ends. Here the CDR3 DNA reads TGTGCCAGCAGTTGGAGAAATGAGCAGTTCTTC. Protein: CASSWRNEQFF.

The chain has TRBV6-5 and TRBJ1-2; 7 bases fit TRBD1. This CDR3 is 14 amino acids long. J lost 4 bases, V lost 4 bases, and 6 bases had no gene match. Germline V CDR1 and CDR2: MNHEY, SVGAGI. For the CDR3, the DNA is TGTGCCAGCAGTTGGTCCGGACAGGCCTATGGCTACACCTTC. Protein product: CASSWSGQAYGYTF.

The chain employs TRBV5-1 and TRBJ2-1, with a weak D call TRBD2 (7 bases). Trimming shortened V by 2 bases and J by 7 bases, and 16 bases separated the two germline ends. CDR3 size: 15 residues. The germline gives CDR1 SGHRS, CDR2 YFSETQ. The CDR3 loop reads CASSFRRGGSNEQFF. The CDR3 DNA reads TGCGCCAGCAGCTTTAGGAGGGGGGGAAGTAATGAGCAGTTCTTC.

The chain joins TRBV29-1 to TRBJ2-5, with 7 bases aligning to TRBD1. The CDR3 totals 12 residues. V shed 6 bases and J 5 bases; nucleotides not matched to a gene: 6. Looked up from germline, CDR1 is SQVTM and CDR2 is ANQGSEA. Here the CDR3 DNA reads TGCAGCGTACAGGGGTTAGCGGAGACCCAGTACTTC. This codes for CSVQGLAETQYF.

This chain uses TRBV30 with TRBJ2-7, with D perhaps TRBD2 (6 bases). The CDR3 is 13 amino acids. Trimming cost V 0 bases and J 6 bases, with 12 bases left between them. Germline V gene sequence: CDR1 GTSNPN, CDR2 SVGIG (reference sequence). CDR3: CAWSVRSGVEQYF. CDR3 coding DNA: TGTGCCTGGAGTGTACGGTCGGGAGTCGAGCAGTACTTC.

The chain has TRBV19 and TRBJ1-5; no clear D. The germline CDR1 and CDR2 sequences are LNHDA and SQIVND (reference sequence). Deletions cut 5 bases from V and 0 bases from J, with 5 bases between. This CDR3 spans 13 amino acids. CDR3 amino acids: CASSQYSNQPQHF. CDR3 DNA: TGTGCCAGTAGTCAGTATAGCAATCAGCCCCAGCATTTT.

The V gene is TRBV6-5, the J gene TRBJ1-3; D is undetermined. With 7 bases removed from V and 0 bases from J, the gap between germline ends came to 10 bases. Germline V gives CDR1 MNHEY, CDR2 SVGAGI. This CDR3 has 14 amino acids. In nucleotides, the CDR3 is TGTGCCAGCATGACCAGGTTCTCTGGAAACACCATATATTTT. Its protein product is CASMTRFSGNTIYF.

The CDR3 nucleotides read TGCGCCAGCAGCCCGCGGACAGGGGAAATGAACACTGAAGCTTTCTTT. This codes for CASSPRTGEMNTEAFF. The chain couples TRBV5-1 to TRBJ1-1, with 9 bases fitting TRBD1. Per the germline V gene, CDR1 is SGHRS and CDR2 is YFSETQ. The CDR3 has 16 amino acids. With V trimmed by 4 bases and J by 0 bases, 7 bases remained unmatched.

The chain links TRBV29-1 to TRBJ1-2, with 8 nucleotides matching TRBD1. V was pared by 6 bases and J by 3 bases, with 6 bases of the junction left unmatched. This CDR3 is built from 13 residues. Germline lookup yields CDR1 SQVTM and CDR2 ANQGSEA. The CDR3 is CSVSDRADYGYTF. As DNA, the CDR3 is TGCAGCGTATCGGACAGGGCCGACTATGGCTACACCTTC.

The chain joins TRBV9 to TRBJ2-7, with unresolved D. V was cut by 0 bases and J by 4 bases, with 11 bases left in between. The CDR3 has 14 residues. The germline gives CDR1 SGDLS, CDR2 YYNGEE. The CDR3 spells CASSVAYPGYEQYF. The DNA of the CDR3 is TGTGCCAGCAGCGTAGCTTATCCCGGGTACGAGCAGTACTTC.

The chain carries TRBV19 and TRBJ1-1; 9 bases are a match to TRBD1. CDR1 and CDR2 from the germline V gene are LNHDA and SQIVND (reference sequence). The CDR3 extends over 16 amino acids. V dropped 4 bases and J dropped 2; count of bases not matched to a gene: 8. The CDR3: CASSKINRGLNTEAFF. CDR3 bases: TGTGCCAGTAGTAAAATCAACAGGGGGCTAAACACTGAAGCTTTCTTT.

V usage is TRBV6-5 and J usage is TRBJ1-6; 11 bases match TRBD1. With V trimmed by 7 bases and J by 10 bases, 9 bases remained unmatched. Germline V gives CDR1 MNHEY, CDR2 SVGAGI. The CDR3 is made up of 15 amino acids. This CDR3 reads CASTVPGTGGSPLHF. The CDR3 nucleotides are TGTGCCAGCACCGTACCCGGGACAGGGGGATCACCCCTCCACTTT.

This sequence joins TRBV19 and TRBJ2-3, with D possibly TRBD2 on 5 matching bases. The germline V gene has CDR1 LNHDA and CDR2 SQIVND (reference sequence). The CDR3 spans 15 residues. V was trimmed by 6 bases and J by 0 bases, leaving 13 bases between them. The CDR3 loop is CASRGLELSTDTQYF. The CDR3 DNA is TGTGCCAGTAGAGGACTGGAGCTGAGCACAGATACGCAGTATTTT.

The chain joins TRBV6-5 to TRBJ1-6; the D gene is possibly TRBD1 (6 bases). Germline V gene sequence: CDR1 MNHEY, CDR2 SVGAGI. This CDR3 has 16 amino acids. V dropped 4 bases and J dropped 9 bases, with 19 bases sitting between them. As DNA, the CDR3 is TGTGCCAGCAGTTCCTCGAGTCGGGGGGCAGGTTCACCCCTCCACTTT. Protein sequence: CASSSSSRGAGSPLHF.

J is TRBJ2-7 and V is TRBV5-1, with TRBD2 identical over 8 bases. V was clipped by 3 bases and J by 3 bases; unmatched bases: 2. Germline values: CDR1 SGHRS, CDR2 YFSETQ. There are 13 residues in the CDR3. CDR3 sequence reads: CASSSGGSYEQYF. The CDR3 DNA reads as TGCGCCAGCAGCTCGGGGGGGAGCTACGAGCAGTACTTC.

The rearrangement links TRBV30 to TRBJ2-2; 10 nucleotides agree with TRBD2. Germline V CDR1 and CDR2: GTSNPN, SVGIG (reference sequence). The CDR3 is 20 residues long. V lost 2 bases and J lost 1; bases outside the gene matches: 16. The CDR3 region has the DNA TGTGCCTGGAGTAGGTTTAGGGCTAGCGGGAGATATCAGAACACCGGGGAGCTGTTTTTT. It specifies CAWSRFRASGRYQNTGELFF.

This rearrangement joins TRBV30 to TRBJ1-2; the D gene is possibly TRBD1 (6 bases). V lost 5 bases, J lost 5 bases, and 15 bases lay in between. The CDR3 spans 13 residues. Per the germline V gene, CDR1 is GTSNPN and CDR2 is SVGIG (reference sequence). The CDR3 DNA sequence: TGTGCCTGGGAGACGAAAGGGGGTTATGGCTACACCTTC. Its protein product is CAWETKGGYGYTF.